Below, one T cell receptor (beta chain) is given with its context. The sample comes from a study of blood T cell repertoires in COVID-19. J gave up 1 base and V 3 bases, and 4 bases lay outside the gene matches. CDR1 and CDR2 (germline): LNHDA, SQIVND (reference sequence). The CDR3 runs to 15 residues. This table comes from immunoSEQ multiplex PCR, and its TCRdb copy is limited to in-frame clones, with some not included. The sample yields 150,000 to 200,000 clones, 70% to 90% seen once. The sample was peripheral blood. This receptor was identified in a man in his fifties or sixties with acute or convalescent COVID-19. The rearrangement uses TRBV19 and TRBJ1-1, with 8 bases lining up with TRBD1. This CDR3 reads CASSISGQENTEAFF. The CDR3 nucleotides read TGTGCCAGTAGTATCTCGGGACAGGAGAACACTGAAGCTTTCTTT. The full variable domain, in which reference TRBV19 and TRBJ1-1 provide the parts outside the CDR3, is DGGITQSPKYLFRKEGQNVTLSCEQNLNHDAMYWYRQDPGQGLRLIYYSQIVNDFQKGDIAEGYSVSREKKESFPLTVTSAQKNPTAFYLCASSISGQENTEAFFGQGTRLTVV.